What follows are 29 T cell receptor beta chains derived from one specimen sequenced in a study of blood T cell repertoires in COVID-19. The method was immunoSEQ multiplex PCR; TCRdb's version includes in-frame clones alone and lacks a portion of them. The sample yields about 340,000 clones, approximately 86% seen once. The sample taken for sequencing was PBMCs or T cells enriched from blood (not recorded which). The receptors here all came from a middle-aged woman with acute COVID-19.

The rearrangement links TRBV3-1 (or the pseudogene TRBV3-2) to TRBJ2-5, with D possibly being TRBD2 (6 bases). V dropped 7 bases and J dropped 5 bases, with 11 bases sitting between them. There are 12 residues in the CDR3. Germline V lookup: CDR1 LGHDT, CDR2 YNNKEL (reference sequence). CDR3 in DNA: TGTGCCAGCAACCGGGAGACGGAGACCCAGTACTTC. Translation gives CASNRETETQYF.

The V gene is TRBV24-1, the J gene TRBJ1-1; D uncertain. This CDR3 has 12 residues. V gave up 9 bases and J gave up 3 bases, with 10 bases separating them. Germline assignment: CDR1 KGHDR and CDR2 SFDVKD. The CDR3 here is CATGLRDTEAFF. The CDR3 DNA is TGTGCCACCGGCCTGAGGGACACTGAAGCTTTCTTT.

This clone was counted once. J is TRBJ1-3 and V is TRBV19; a possible D gene is TRBD1 (6 bases). Trimming shortened V by 7 bases and J by 4 bases, and 17 bases separated the two germline ends. CDR3 length equals 15 residues. Germline lookup yields CDR1 LNHDA and CDR2 SQIVND (reference sequence). CDR3 in DNA: TGTGCCAGTACCAAAACAGGGAAGTCCGGAAACACCATATATTTT. Translating gives CASTKTGKSGNTIYF.

CDR3 DNA: TGTGCCATCAGTGAGTCAGGGACTAGCTCCTACGAGCAGTACTTC. Amino acids: CAISESGTSSYEQYF. The chain recombines TRBV10-3 with TRBJ2-7; 8 nucleotides match TRBD2. The germline gives CDR1 ENHRY, CDR2 SYGVKD. This CDR3 region has 15 residues. Trimming took 0 bases from V and 0 from J; bases not matched to a gene: 1.

This chain uses TRBV25-1 with TRBJ1-2; no firm D call. In germline, CDR1 is MGHDK, CDR2 SYGVNS. The length of the CDR3 is 11 residues. V gave up 5 bases and J gave up 7 bases, with 8 bases separating them. This CDR3 is CASSFALGYTF. In DNA form, the CDR3 reads TGTGCCAGCAGTTTTGCACTTGGCTACACCTTC.

This clone turned up a few times. The rearrangement uses TRBV7-8 and TRBJ2-7; TRBD1 aligns across 9 bases. There are 15 residues in the CDR3. Trimming at V came to 4 bases and at J to 3 bases, leaving 7 bases not matched to a gene. In germline, CDR1 is SGHVS, CDR2 FQNEAQ. The CDR3 DNA is TGTGCCAGCAGCTACCATGTGGGACAGGGCTACGAGCAGTACTTC. Translated, it gives CASSYHVGQGYEQYF.

In nucleotides, the CDR3 is TGTGCCAGCAGCCAAGATCTCCGGGAAGGCCCCAAGGCAGATACGCAGTATTTT. Amino acids: CASSQDLREGPKADTQYF. V and J are TRBV3-1 (or the pseudogene TRBV3-2) and TRBJ2-3; the D gene is possibly TRBD2 (5 bases). CDR3 size: 18 residues. The ends were cut back, 0 bases at V and 4 bases at J, with 20 bases in the middle. Germline CDR1 reads LGHDT; CDR2 reads YNNKEL (reference sequence).

The rearrangement links TRBV7-3 to TRBJ2-3; D might be TRBD2 (5 bases). There are 14 residues in the CDR3. Between the trimmed V and J ends, which lost 2 bases and 4 bases, there was a span of 10 bases. Germline V gene data show CDR1 as SGHTA and CDR2 as FQGTGA. CDR3 DNA sequence: TGTGCCAGCAGCTTAGAGGGAGCGGCAGATACGCAGTATTTT. Translated: CASSLEGAADTQYF.

The rearrangement links TRBV6-5 to TRBJ2-1, with 8 bases aligning to TRBD2. V gave up 4 bases and J gave up 9 bases; unmatched junction bases: 5. Germline V CDR1 and CDR2: MNHEY, SVGAGI. This CDR3 has 13 amino acids. The chain's CDR3 is CASSSGGAIEQFF. Written as DNA, the CDR3 is TGTGCCAGCAGTTCCGGGGGGGCCATTGAGCAGTTCTTC.

In DNA, the CDR3 is TGCGCCAGCAGTGAGGCGGACTCCGCATACAATGAGCAGTTCTTC. As protein: CASSEADSAYNEQFF. V gene TRBV10-1 combines with J gene TRBJ2-1, with D possibly TRBD2 on 5 matching bases. CDR1 is WNHNN and CDR2 is SYGVQD in the germline V gene (reference sequence). Trimming left V 2 bases short and J 4 bases short, with 12 bases between. CDR3 length: 15 residues.

The chain recombines TRBV19 with TRBJ2-7; 10 bases fit TRBD2. The CDR3 contains 18 residues. Germline CDR1 and CDR2: LNHDA and SQIVND (reference sequence). The V gene end was trimmed by 5 bases and the J gene end by 1 base; junction bases not matched to a gene: 14. CDR3 in DNA: TGTGCCAGTAGTCCACTTCAAGCGGGAGGGCCTAAATCCTACGAGCAGTACTTC. Translating it yields CASSPLQAGGPKSYEQYF.

The CDR3 spells CASSPDRASDGELFF. CDR3 bases: TGTGCCAGCAGCCCCGACAGGGCTTCGGACGGGGAGCTGTTTTTT. V gene TRBV5-4 combines with J gene TRBJ2-2; 7 nucleotides agree with TRBD1. V lost 4 bases and J lost 7; bases outside the gene matches: 10. The CDR3 is 15 amino acids. The V gene's germline CDR1 is SGHNT and CDR2 YYREEE (reference sequence).

The V gene is TRBV12-5, the J gene TRBJ2-5; 8 bases match TRBD1. Trimming removed 7 bases from V and 4 bases from J; junction bases left unmatched: 11. CDR3 length: 15 residues. Germline CDR1 is LGHNT and CDR2 is FRNRAP. The CDR3 sequence is CASAVLRTGLETQYF. In DNA form, the CDR3 reads TGTGCTAGTGCCGTATTACGGACAGGGTTAGAGACCCAGTACTTC.

In this sample, this clone turned up once. The J gene is TRBJ2-1, the V gene TRBV7-7; D might be TRBD2 (6 bases). V was shortened by 1 base and J by 5 bases, with 12 bases between the two germline ends. This CDR3 is 15 amino acids long. Germline CDR1 is SSHAT and CDR2 is FNYEAQ (reference sequence). Here the CDR3 DNA reads TGTGCCAGCAGCTTAGACGGACTAAGTAACAATGAGCAGTTCTTC. Encoded protein: CASSLDGLSNNEQFF.

The rearrangement uses TRBV21-1 and TRBJ1-2. TRBV21-1 has pseudogene status. This CDR3 comprises 17 residues. CDR3 region: CASSKVGGTDGNYGYTF. The CDR3 coding sequence is TGTGCCAGCAGCAAAGTGGGGGGGACGGACGGTAACTATGGCTACACCTTC.

CDR3 protein: CASSLIRGDRRYEQYF. CDR3 DNA: TGCGCCAGCAGCCTAATAAGAGGGGACAGGCGGTACGAGCAGTACTTC. The rearrangement joins TRBV4-1 to TRBJ2-7; 8 nucleotides align to TRBD1. Looked up from germline, CDR1 is MGHRA and CDR2 is YSYEKL. The CDR3 runs to 16 residues. The ends lost 4 bases at V and 4 bases at J; junction bases unmatched: 12.

This chain uses TRBV6-5 with TRBJ1-5, with D possibly matching TRBD1 (6 bases). Germline V CDR1 and CDR2: MNHEY, SVGAGI. Trimming took 11 bases from V and 4 from J, leaving 15 bases between them. The CDR3 totals 13 residues. The CDR3 DNA reads TGTGCCTCGGGGCAAGGACAGAATCAGCCCCAGCATTTT. Amino acids: CASGQGQNQPQHF.

With respect to this clone: Other DNA sequences within the sample encode an identical CDR3. The chain carries TRBV27 and TRBJ1-5; D ambiguous. The CDR3 has 12 amino acids. CDR1 and CDR2 (germline): MNHEY, SMNVEV (reference sequence). Trimming removed 3 bases at V and 5 bases at J, with 5 bases between. CDR3 sequence: CASSFRDQPQHF. The CDR3 bases are TGTGCCAGCAGTTTTCGCGATCAGCCCCAGCATTTT.

CDR3 in DNA: TGCAGCTGCAACACCCTTTCTAATGAAAAACTGTTTTTT. Translating it yields CSCNTLSNEKLFF. V and J are TRBV29-1 and TRBJ1-4; no firm D call. V lost 8 bases and J lost 3, with 13 bases in between. This CDR3 is 13 amino acids long. Germline V lookup: CDR1 SQVTM, CDR2 ANQGSEA.

The rearrangement uses TRBV6-1 and TRBJ1-1; D might be TRBD1 (5 bases). Germline V CDR1 and CDR2: MNHNS, SASEGT. Trimming removed 1 base from V and 7 bases from J, with 10 bases in between. This CDR3 contains 13 residues. Here the CDR3 reads CASSEGRAFEAFF. The CDR3 coding sequence is TGTGCCAGCAGTGAAGGCAGGGCATTTGAAGCTTTCTTT.

This chain joins TRBV2 and TRBJ1-3, with 8 bases fitting TRBD1. V trimming: 6 bases; J trimming: 7 bases; junction bases outside the gene matches: 8. The germline CDR1 and CDR2 sequences are SNHLY and FYNNEI. There are 14 residues in the CDR3. The CDR3 loop reads CASRTGVKLNTIYF. The CDR3 coding sequence is TGTGCCAGCAGGACAGGGGTTAAGTTGAACACCATATATTTT.

The genes are TRBV4-3 and TRBJ2-3; 10 bases align to TRBD2. The CDR3 is made up of 19 amino acids. Germline-derived CDR1 and CDR2 are LGHNA and YSLEER. V shed 0 bases, J shed 3 bases, and the junction held 12 bases outside the gene matches. The CDR3 region has the DNA TGCGCCAGCAGCCAAGATCGAGGACTAAGCGGGGGGGCGACAGATACGCAGTATTTT. Translating gives CASSQDRGLSGGATDTQYF.

This clone showed up just once. This chain links TRBV11-2 with TRBJ1-4, with D perhaps TRBD1 (6 bases). Germline CDR1 and CDR2: SGHAT and FQNNGV. Trimming took off 1 base at V and 7 bases at J, with 16 bases between the two ends. The CDR3 has 16 residues. The CDR3 bases are TGTGCCAGCAGCTTAGTTGGGGGCGGCACTCCTGAAAAACTGTTTTTT. It encodes CASSLVGGGTPEKLFF.

V is TRBV7-8 and J is TRBJ1-2; D unresolved. The CDR3 is 13 residues long. CDR1 is SGHVS and CDR2 is FQNEAQ in the germline V gene. The V and J ends lost 5 bases and 9 bases respectively, with 16 bases between them. The CDR3 coding sequence is TGTGCCAGCAGCATAGGACCTCAGGCTAGCTACACCTTC. This codes for CASSIGPQASYTF.

The chain employs TRBV6-1 and TRBJ2-7; TRBD2 matches 8 bases. The CDR3 loop spans 15 amino acids. The V segment lost 2 bases and the J segment 2 bases; nucleotides outside the gene matches: 5. CDR1 and CDR2 (germline): MNHNS, SASEGT. The CDR3 here is CASSESAGAPYEQYF. The CDR3 DNA sequence: TGTGCCAGCAGTGAATCAGCGGGGGCCCCCTACGAGCAGTACTTC.

The chain combines TRBV3-1 (or the pseudogene TRBV3-2) with TRBJ2-5; tentatively, D is TRBD2 (5 bases). The V end lost 4 bases, the J end lost 2 bases, and 11 bases lay between the germline ends. Germline-derived CDR1 and CDR2 are LGHDT and YNNKEL (reference sequence). The CDR3 contains 14 residues. DNA for the CDR3: TGTGCCAGCAGCCTACGGGGAACTCAAGAGACCCAGTACTTC. It codes for CASSLRGTQETQYF.

The chain combines TRBV18 with TRBJ2-3; possibly TRBD2 for D (6 bases). The CDR3 length is 14 residues. The germline CDR1 and CDR2 sequences are KGHSH and LQKENI. V lost 3 bases, J lost 0 bases, and 7 bases lay in between. The CDR3 region has the DNA TGTGCCAGCTCACCGGCGGGGAGCACAGATACGCAGTATTTT. This translates into CASSPAGSTDTQYF.

J is TRBJ1-2 and V is TRBV7-8, with D hard to call. The CDR3 consists of 13 residues. CDR1 SGHVS and CDR2 FQNEAQ come from the germline V gene. Trimming pared 7 bases from V and 0 bases from J, leaving 9 bases between. In nucleotides, the CDR3 is TGTGCCAGCATGAACAGCCCTAACTATGGCTACACCTTC. The encoded protein is CASMNSPNYGYTF.

Note on this clone: At one of its ends the junction is not consistent with the germline gene, which may arise from a read error. This chain joins TRBV6-6 and TRBJ1-2, with TRBD1 matching 10 bases. The CDR3 has 14 amino acids. Germline V gives CDR1 MNHNY, CDR2 SVGAGI (reference sequence). The CDR3 bases are TGTGCCAGCAGTTACTCAGCGGGGGACAGGGGAAATTCCTTC. This encodes CASSYSAGDRGNSF.